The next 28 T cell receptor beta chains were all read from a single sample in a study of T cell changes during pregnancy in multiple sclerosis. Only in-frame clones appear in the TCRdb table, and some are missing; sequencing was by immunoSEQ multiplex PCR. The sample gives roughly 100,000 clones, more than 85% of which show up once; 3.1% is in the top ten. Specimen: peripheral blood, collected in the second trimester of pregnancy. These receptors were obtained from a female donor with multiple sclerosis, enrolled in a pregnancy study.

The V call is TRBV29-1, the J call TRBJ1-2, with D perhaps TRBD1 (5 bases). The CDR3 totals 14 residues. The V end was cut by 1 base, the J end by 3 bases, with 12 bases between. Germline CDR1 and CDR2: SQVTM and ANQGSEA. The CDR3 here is CSVEGGLTDYGYTF. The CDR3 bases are TGCAGCGTTGAAGGGGGACTGACAGACTATGGCTACACCTTC. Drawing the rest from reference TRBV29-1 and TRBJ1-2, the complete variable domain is SAVISQKPSRDICQRGTSLTIQCQVDSQVTMMFWYRQQPGQSLTLIATANQGSEATYESGFVIDKFPISRPNLTFSTLTVSNMSPEDSSIYLCSVEGGLTDYGYTFGSGTRLTVV.

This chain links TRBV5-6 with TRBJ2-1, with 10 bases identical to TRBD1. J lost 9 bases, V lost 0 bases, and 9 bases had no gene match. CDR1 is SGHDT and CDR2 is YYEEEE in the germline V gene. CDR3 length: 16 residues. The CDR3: CASSLAGQGIGGEQFF. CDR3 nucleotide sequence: TGTGCCAGCAGCTTGGCGGGACAGGGGATTGGGGGTGAGCAGTTCTTC.

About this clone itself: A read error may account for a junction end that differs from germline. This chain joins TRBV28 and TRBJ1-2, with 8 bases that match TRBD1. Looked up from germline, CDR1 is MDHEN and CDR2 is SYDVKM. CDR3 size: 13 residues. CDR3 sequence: CASSLGRTGLYLF. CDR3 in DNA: TGTGCCAGCAGTTTAGGGAGGACAGGGCTTTACCTCTTC.

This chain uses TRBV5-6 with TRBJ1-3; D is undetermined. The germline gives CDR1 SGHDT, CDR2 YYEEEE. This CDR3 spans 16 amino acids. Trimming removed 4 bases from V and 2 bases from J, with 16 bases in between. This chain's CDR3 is CASSPRIGIPGNTIYF. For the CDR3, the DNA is TGTGCCAGCAGCCCGCGGATTGGCATTCCTGGAAACACCATATATTTT.

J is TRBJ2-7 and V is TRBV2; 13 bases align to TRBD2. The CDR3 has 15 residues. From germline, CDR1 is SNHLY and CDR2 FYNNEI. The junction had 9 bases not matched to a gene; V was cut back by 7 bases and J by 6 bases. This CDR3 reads CASTSLAGGPGEQYF. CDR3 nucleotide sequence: TGTGCCAGCACTTCACTAGCGGGAGGGCCTGGCGAGCAGTACTTC.

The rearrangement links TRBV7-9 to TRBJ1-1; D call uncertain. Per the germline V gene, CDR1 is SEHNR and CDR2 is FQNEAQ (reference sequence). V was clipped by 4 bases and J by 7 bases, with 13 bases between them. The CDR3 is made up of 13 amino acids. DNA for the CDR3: TGTGCCAGCAGCTGGTTGTCGACTCTTGAAGCTTTCTTT. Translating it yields CASSWLSTLEAFF.

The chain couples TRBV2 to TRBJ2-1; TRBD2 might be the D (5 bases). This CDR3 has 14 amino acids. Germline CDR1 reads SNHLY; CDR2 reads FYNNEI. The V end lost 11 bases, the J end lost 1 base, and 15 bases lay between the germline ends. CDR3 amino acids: CASRVAPSYNEQFF. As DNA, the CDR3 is TGTGCCTCCCGGGTAGCGCCGTCCTACAATGAGCAGTTCTTC. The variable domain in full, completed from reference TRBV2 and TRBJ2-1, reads EPEVTQTPSHQVTQMGQEVILRCVPISNHLYFYWYRQILGQKVEFLVSFYNNEISEKSEIFDDQFSVERPDGSNFTLKIRSTKLEDSAMYFCASRVAPSYNEQFFGPGTRLTVL.

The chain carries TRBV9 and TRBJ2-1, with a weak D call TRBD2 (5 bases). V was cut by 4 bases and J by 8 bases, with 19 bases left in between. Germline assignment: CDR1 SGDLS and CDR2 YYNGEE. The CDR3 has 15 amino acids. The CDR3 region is CASSLGLLPVDEQFF. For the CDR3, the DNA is TGTGCCAGCAGCCTAGGACTGCTACCGGTGGATGAGCAGTTCTTC.

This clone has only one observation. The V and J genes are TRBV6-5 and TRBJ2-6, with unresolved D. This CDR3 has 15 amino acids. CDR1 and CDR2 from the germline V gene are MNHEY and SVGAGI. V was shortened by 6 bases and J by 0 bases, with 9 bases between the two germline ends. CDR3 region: CASSSLISGANVLTF. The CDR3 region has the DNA TGTGCCAGCAGCTCACTCATCTCTGGGGCCAACGTCCTGACTTTC.

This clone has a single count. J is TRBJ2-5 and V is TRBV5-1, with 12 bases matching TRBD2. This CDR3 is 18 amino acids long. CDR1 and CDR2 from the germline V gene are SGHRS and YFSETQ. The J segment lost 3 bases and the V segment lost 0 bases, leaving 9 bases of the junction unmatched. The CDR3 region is CASSLGGARTSGKETQYF. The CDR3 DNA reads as TGCGCCAGCAGCTTGGGGGGGGCGAGGACTAGCGGGAAAGAGACCCAGTACTTC.

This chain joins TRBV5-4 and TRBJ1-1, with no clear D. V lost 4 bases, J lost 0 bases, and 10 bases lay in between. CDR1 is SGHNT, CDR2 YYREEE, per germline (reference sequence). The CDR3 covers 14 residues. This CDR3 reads CASSRRQVNTEAFF. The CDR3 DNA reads TGTGCCAGCAGCCGGAGGCAGGTGAACACTGAAGCTTTCTTT. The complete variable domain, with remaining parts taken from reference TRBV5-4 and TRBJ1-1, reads ETGVTQSPTHLIKTRGQQVTLRCSSQSGHNTVSWYQQALGQGPQFIFQYYREEENGRGNFPPRFSGLQFPNYSSELNVNALELDDSALYLCASSRRQVNTEAFFGQGTRLTVV.

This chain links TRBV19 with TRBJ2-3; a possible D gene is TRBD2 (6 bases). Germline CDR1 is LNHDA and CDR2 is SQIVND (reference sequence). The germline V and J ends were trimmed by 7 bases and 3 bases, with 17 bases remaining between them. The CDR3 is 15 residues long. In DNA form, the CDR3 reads TGTGCCAGTACTCCCGGGACTGCGCATACAGATACGCAGTATTTT. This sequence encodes CASTPGTAHTDTQYF. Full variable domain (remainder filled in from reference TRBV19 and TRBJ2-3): DGGITQSPKYLFRKEGQNVTLSCEQNLNHDAMYWYRQDPGQGLRLIYYSQIVNDFQKGDIAEGYSVSREKKESFPLTVTSAQKNPTAFYLCASTPGTAHTDTQYFGPGTRLTVL.

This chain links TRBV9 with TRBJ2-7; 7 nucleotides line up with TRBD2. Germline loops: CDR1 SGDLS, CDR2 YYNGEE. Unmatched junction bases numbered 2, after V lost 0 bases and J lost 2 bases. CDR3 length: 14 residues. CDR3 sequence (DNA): TGTGCCAGCAGCGTAGGGGGGGGAACCTACGAGCAGTACTTC. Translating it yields CASSVGGGTYEQYF.

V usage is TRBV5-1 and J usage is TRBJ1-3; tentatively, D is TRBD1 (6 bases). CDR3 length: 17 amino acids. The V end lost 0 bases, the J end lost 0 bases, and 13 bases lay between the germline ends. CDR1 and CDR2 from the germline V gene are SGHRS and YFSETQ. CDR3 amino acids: CASSLAHLDSSGNTIYF. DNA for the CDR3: TGCGCCAGCAGCTTGGCCCACCTGGACAGCTCTGGAAACACCATATATTTT.

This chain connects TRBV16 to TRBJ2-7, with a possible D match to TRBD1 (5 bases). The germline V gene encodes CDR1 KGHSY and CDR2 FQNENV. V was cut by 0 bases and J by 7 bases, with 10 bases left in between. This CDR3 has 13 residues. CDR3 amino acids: CASSQSDMKEQYF. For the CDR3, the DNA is TGTGCCAGCAGCCAATCGGACATGAAGGAGCAGTACTTC.

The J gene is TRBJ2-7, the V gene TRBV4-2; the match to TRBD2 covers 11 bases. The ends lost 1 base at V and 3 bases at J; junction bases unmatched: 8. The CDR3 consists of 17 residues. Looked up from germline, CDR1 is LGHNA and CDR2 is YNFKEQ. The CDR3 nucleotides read TGTGCCAGCAGCCAAGCATCGAGACTAGCGGGAATCTACGAGCAGTACTTC. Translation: CASSQASRLAGIYEQYF.

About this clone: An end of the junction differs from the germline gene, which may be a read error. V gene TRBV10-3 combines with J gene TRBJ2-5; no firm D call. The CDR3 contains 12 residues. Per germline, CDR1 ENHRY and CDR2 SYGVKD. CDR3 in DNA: TGTGCCATCAGGGGCCTACAAGGGACCCAGTACTTC. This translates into CAIRGLQGTQYF.

The CDR3 DNA reads TGCGCCAGCAGCTTGGCGACTAGCGGAGGATACGAGCAGTACTTC. Translated: CASSLATSGGYEQYF. The rearrangement links TRBV5-1 to TRBJ2-7, with 9 bases matching TRBD2. Trimming removed 0 bases from V and 4 bases from J; junction bases left unmatched: 5. The CDR3 contains 15 residues. CDR1 and CDR2 from the germline V gene are SGHRS and YFSETQ.

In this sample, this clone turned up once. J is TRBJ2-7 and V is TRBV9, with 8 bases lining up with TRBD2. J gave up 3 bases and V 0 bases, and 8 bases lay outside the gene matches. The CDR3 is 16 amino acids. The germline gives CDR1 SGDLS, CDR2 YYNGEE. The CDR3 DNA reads TGTGCCAGCAGCGTAGGGGTCGGGACTAGTTTCTACGAGCAGTACTTC. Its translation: CASSVGVGTSFYEQYF.

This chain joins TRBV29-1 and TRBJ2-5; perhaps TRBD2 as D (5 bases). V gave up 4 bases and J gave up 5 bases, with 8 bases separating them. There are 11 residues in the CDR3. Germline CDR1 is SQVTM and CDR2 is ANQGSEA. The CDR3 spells CSVVGEETQYF. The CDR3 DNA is TGCAGCGTTGTCGGGGAGGAGACCCAGTACTTC.

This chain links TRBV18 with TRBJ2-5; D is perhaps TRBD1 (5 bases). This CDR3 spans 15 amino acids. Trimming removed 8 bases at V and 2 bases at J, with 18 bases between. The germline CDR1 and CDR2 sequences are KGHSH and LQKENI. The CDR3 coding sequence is TGTGCCAGCCGTACAGGACAATGGGCACAAGAGACCCAGTACTTC. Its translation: CASRTGQWAQETQYF. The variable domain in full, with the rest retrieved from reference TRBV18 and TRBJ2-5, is NAGVMQNPRHLVRRRGQEARLRCSPMKGHSHVYWYRQLPEEGLKFMVYLQKENIIDESGMPKERFSAEFPKEGPSILRIQQVVRGDSAAYFCASRTGQWAQETQYFGPGTRLLVL.

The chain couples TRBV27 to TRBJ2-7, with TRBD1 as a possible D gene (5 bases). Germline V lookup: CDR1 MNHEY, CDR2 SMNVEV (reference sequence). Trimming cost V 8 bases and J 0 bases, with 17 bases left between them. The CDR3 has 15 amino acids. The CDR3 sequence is CASGSGFGASYEQYF. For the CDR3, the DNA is TGTGCCAGCGGTTCAGGGTTTGGGGCCTCCTACGAGCAGTACTTC.

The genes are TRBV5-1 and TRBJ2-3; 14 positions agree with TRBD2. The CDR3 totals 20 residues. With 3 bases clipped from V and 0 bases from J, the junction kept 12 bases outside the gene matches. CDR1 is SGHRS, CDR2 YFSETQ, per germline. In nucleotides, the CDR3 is TGCGCCAGCAGCTGGACCGGGACTAGCGGGAGCGGAACTAGCACAGATACGCAGTATTTT. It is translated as CASSWTGTSGSGTSTDTQYF.

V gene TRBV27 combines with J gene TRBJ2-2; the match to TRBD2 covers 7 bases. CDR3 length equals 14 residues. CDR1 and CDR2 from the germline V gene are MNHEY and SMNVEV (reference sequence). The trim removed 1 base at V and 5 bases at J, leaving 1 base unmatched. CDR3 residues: CASSLWGGTGELFF. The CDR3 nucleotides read TGTGCCAGCAGTTTATGGGGAGGGACCGGGGAGCTGTTTTTT.

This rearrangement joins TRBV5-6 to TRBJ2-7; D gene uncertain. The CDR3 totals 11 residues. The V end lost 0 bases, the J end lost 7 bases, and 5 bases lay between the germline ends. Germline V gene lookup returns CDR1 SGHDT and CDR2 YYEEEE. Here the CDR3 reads CASSLGPEQYF. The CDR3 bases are TGTGCCAGCAGCTTGGGTCCGGAGCAGTACTTC.

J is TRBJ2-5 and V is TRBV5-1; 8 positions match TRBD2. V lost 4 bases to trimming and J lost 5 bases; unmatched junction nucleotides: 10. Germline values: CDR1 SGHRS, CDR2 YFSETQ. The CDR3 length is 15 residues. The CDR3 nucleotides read TGCGCCAGCAGCCTATCACTAGCGGAGGGGGAGACCCAGTACTTC. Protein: CASSLSLAEGETQYF.

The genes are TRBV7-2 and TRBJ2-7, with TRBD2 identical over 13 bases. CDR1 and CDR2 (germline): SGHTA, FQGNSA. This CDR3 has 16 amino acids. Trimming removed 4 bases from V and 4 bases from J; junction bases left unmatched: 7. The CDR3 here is CASSSRTSGSRYEQYF. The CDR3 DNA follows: TGTGCCAGCAGCTCCCGGACTAGCGGGAGCAGGTACGAGCAGTACTTC.

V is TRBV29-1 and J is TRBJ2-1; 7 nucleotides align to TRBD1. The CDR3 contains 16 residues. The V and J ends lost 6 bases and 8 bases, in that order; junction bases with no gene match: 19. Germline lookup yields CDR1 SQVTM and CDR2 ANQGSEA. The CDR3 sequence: CSVVTQGGVGLDEQFF. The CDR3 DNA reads TGCAGCGTGGTAACCCAAGGGGGCGTCGGGTTGGATGAGCAGTTCTTC.